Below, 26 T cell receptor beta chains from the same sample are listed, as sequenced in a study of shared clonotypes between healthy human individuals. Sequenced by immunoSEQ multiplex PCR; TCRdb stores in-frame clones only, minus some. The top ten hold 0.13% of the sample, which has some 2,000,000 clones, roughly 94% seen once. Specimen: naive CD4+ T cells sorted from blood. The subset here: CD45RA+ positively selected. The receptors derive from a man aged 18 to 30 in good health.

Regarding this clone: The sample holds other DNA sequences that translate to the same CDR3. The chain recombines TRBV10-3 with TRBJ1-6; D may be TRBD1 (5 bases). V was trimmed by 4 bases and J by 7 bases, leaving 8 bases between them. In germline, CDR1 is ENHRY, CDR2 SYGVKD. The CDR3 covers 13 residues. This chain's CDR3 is CAISGQPNSPLHF. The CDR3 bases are TGTGCCATCAGTGGACAGCCAAATTCACCCCTCCACTTT.

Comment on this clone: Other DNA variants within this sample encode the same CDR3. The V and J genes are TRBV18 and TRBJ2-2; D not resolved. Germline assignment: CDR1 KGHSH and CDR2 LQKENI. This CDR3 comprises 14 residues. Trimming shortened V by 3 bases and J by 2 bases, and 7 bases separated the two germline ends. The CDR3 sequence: CASSPGRNTGELFF. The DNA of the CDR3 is TGTGCCAGCTCACCCGGACGAAACACCGGGGAGCTGTTTTTT.

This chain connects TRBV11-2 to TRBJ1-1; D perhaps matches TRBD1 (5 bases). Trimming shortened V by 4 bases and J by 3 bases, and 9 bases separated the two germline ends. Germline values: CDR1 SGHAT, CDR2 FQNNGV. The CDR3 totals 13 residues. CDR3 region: CASSSLGDTEAFF. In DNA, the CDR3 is TGTGCCAGCAGCTCCTTAGGGGACACTGAAGCTTTCTTT.

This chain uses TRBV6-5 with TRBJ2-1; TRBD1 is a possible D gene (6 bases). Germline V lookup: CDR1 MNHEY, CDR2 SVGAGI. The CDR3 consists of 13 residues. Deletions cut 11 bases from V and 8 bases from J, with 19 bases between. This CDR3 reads CAAQGPTWHEQFF. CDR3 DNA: TGTGCCGCACAGGGCCCGACCTGGCATGAGCAGTTCTTC.

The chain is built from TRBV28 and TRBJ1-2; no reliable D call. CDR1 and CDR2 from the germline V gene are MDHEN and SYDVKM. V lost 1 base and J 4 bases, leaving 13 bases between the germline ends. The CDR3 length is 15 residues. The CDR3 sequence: CASSLYHLEVYGYTF. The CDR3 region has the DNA TGTGCCAGCAGTTTATACCATTTGGAAGTCTATGGCTACACCTTC.

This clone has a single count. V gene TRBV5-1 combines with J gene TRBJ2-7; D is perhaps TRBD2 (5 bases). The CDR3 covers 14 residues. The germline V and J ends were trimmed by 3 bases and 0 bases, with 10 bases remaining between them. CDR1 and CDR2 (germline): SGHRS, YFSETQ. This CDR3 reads CASSSRGDSYEQYF. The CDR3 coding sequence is TGCGCCAGCAGCTCCCGGGGAGACTCCTACGAGCAGTACTTC.

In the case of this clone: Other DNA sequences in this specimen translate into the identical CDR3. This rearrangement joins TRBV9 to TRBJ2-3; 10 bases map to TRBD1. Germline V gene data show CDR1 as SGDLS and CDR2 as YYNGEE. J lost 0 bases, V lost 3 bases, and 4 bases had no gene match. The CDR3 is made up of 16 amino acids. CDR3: CASSADRGRSTDTQYF. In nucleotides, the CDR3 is TGTGCCAGCAGCGCAGACAGGGGGCGAAGCACAGATACGCAGTATTTT.

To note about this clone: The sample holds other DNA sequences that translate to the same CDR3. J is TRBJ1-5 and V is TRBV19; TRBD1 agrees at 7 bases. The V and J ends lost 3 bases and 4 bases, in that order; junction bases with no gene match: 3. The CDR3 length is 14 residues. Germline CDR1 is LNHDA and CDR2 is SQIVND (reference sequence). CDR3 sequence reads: CASSIDRVNQPQHF. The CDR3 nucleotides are TGTGCCAGTAGTATTGACAGGGTTAATCAGCCCCAGCATTTT.

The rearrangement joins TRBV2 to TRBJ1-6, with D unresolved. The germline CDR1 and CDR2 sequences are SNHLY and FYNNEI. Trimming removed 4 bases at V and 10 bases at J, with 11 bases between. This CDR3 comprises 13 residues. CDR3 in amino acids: CASSGVGSSPLHF. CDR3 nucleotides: TGTGCCAGCAGTGGGGTCGGTTCGTCACCCCTCCACTTT.

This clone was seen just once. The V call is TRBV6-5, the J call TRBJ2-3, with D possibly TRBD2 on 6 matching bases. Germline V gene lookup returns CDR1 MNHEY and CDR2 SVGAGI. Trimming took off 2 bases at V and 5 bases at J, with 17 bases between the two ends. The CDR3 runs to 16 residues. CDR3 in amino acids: CASSYTVGGVVDTQYF. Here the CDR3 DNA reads TGTGCCAGCAGTTACACAGTCGGGGGAGTGGTAGATACGCAGTATTTT.

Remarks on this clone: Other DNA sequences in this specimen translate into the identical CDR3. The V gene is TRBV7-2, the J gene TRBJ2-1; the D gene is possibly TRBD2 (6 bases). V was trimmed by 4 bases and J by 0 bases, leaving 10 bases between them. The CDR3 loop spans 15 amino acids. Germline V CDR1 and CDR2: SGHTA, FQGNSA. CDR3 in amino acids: CASSSGGPSYNEQFF. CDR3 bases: TGTGCCAGCAGCTCCGGAGGGCCCTCCTACAATGAGCAGTTCTTC.

CDR3: CASSTGNGELFF. The CDR3 DNA is TGTGCCAGCAGTACAGGCAACGGGGAGCTGTTTTTT. The genes are TRBV2 and TRBJ2-2, with D maybe TRBD1 (5 bases). V lost 5 bases and J 7 bases, leaving 8 bases between the germline ends. The CDR3 contains 12 residues. The germline CDR1 and CDR2 sequences are SNHLY and FYNNEI.

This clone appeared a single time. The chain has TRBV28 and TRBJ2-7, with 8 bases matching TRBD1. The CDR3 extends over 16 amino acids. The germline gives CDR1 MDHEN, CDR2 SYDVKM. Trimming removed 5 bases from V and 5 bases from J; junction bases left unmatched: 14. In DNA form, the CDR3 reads TGTGCCAGCAGTCCCTGGCTTGGACAGGGTCCCAACGAGCAGTACTTC. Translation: CASSPWLGQGPNEQYF.

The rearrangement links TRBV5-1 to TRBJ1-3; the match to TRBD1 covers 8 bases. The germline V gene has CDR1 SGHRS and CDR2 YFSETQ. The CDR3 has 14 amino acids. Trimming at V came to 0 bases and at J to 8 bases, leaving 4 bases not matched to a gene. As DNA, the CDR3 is TGCGCCAGCAGCTTGGAGGGGACAGGTGACACCATATATTTT. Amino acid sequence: CASSLEGTGDTIYF.

Written as DNA, the CDR3 is TGTGCCTCCAACACTGGGGCCAACGTCCTGACTTTC. This translates into CASNTGANVLTF. The rearrangement uses TRBV30 and TRBJ2-6; D call uncertain. V was shortened by 7 bases and J by 2 bases, with 6 bases between the two germline ends. The CDR3 spans 12 residues. The germline V gene has CDR1 GTSNPN and CDR2 SVGIG (reference sequence).

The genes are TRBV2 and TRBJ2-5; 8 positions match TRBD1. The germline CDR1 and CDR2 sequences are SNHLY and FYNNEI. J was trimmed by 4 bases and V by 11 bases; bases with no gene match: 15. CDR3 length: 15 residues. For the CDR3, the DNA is TGTGCCTCGGGTGGTGGTTTGACAGGGGTAGAGACCCAGTACTTC. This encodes CASGGGLTGVETQYF. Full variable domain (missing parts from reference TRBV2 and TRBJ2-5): EPEVTQTPSHQVTQMGQEVILRCVPISNHLYFYWYRQILGQKVEFLVSFYNNEISEKSEIFDDQFSVERPDGSNFTLKIRSTKLEDSAMYFCASGGGLTGVETQYFGPGTRLLVL.

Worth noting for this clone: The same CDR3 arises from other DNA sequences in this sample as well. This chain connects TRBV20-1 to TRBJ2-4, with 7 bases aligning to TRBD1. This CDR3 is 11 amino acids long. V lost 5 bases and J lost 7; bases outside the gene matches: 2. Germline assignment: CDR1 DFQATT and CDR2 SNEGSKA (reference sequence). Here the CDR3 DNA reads TGCAGTGCTTTACAGGGGAACATTCAGTACTTC. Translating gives CSALQGNIQYF.

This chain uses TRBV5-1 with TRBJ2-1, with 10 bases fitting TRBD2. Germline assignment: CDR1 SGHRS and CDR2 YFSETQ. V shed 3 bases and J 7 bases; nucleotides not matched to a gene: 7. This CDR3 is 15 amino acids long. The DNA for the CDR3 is TGCGCCAGCAGCTCCGGGGATAGCGGGGGGAATGAGCAGTTCTTC. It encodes CASSSGDSGGNEQFF.

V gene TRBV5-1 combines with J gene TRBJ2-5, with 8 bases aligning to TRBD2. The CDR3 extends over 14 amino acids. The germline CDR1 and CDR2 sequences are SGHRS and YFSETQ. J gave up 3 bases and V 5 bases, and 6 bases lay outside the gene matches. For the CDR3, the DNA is TGCGCCAGCAGTACACTAGCGGTAGAAGAGACCCAGTACTTC. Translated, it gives CASSTLAVEETQYF.

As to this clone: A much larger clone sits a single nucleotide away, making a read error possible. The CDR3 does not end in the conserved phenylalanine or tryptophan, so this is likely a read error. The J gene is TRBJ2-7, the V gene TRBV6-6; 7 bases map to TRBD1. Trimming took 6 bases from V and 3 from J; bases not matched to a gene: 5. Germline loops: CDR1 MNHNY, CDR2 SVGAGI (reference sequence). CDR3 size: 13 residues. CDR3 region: CASSPGGVYEQYL. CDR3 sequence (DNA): TGTGCCAGCAGCCCAGGGGGAGTCTACGAGCAGTACCTC.

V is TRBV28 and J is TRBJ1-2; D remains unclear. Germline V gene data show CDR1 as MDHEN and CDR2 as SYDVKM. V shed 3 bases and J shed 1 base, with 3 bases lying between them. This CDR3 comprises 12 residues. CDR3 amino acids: CASSLNNYGYTF. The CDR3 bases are TGTGCCAGCAGTTTGAATAACTATGGCTACACCTTC.

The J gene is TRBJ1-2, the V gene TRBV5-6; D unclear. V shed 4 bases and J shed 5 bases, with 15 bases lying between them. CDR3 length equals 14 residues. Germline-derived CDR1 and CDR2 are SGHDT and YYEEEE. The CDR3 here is CASSPPGKWYGYTF. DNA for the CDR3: TGTGCCAGCAGCCCTCCCGGGAAATGGTATGGCTACACCTTC.

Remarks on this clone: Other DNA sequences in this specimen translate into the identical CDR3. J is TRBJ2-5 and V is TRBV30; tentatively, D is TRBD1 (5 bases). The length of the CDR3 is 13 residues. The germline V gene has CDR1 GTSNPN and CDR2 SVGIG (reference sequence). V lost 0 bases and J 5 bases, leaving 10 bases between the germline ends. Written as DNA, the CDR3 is TGTGCCTGGAGTGTTCAGGGCCCGGAGACCCAGTACTTC. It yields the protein CAWSVQGPETQYF.

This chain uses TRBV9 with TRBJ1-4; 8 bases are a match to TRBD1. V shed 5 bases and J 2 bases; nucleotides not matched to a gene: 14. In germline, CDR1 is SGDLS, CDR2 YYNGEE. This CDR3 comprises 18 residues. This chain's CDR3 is CASSAGQGGLGTNEKLFF. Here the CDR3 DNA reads TGTGCCAGCAGTGCTGGACAGGGTGGTTTGGGGACTAATGAAAAACTGTTTTTT.

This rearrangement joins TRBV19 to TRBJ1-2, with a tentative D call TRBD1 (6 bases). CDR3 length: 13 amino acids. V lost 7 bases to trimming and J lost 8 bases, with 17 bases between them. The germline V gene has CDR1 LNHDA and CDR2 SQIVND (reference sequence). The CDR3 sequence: CASTKGAGEGYTF. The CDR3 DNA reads TGTGCCAGTACTAAGGGCGCAGGGGAAGGCTACACCTTC.

The CDR3 sequence is CASSLGVGGAFF. CDR3 bases: TGTGCCAGCAGCTTAGGCGTGGGAGGAGCTTTCTTT. The chain uses TRBV11-2 and TRBJ1-1; D unclear. The CDR3 has 12 amino acids. Germline CDR1 and CDR2: SGHAT and FQNNGV. V was clipped by 1 base and J by 10 bases, with 10 bases between them.